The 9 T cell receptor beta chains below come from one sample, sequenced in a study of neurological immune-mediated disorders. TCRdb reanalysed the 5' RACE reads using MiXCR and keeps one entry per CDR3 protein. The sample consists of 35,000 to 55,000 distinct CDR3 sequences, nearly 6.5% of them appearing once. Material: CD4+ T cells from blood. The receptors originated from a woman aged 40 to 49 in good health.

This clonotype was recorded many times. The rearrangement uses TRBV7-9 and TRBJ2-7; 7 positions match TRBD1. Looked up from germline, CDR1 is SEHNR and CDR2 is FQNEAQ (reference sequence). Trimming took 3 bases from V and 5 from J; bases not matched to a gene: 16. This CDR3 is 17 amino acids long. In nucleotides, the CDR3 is TGTGCCAGCAGCTTCTATCGGGACAGTGGTAGGTTGGACGAGCAGTACTTC. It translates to CASSFYRDSGRLDEQYF.

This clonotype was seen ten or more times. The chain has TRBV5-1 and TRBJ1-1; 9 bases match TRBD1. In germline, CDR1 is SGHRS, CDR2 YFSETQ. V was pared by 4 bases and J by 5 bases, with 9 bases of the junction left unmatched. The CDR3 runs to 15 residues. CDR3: CASSQLSTGGTEAFF. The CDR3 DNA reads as TGCGCCAGCAGCCAATTATCGACAGGGGGAACTGAAGCTTTCTTT. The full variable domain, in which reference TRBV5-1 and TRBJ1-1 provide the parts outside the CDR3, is KAGVTQTPRYLIKTRGQQVTLSCSPISGHRSVSWYQQTPGQGLQFLFEYFSETQRNKGNFPGRFSGRQFSNSRSEMNVSTLELGDSALYLCASSQLSTGGTEAFFGQGTRLTVV.

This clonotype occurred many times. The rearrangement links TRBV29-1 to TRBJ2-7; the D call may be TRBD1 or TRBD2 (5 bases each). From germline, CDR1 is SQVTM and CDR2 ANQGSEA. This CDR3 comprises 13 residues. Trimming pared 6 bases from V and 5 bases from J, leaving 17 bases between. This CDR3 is CSVHDEGRDEQYF. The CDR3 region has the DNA TGCAGCGTCCATGATGAGGGGCGTGACGAGCAGTACTTC.

CDR3 bases: TGCGCCAGCAGCCTAGAGGTCACCGGGGAGCTGTTTTTT. This codes for CASSLEVTGELFF. The chain combines TRBV5-1 with TRBJ2-2; D ambiguous. The CDR3 totals 13 residues. V was cut by 4 bases and J by 4 bases, with 8 bases left in between. The V gene's germline CDR1 is SGHRS and CDR2 YFSETQ.

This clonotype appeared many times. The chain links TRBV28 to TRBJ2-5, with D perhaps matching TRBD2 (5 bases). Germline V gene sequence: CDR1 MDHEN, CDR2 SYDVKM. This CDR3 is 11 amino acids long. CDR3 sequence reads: CPLGGGETQYF. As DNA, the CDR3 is TGTCCCTTAGGCGGAGGAGAGACCCAGTACTTC.

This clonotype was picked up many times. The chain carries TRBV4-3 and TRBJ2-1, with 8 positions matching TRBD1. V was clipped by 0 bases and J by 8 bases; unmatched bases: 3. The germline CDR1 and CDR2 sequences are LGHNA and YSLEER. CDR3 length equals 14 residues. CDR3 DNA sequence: TGCGCCAGCAGCCAAGAGGACAGGGTGGATGAGCAGTTCTTC. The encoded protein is CASSQEDRVDEQFF.

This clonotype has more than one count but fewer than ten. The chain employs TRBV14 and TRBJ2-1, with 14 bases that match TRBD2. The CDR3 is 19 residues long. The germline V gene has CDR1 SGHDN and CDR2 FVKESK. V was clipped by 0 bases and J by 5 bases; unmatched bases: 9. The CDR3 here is CASSQDSGLAGGLHNEQFF. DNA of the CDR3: TGTGCCAGCAGCCAAGATAGCGGACTAGCGGGAGGACTTCACAATGAGCAGTTCTTC.

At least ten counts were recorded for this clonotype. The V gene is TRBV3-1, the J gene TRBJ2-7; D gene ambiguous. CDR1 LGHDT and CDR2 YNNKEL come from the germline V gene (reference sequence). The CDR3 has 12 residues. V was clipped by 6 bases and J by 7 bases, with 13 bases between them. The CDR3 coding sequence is TGTGCCAGCAGGACCGAGCTTGGGGAGCAGTACTTC. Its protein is CASRTELGEQYF.

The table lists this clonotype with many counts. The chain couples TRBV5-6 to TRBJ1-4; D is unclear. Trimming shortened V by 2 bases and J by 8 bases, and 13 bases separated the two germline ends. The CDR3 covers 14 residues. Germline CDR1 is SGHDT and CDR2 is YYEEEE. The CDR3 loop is CASSLAGIGEKLFF. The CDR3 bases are TGTGCCAGCAGCTTAGCGGGGATCGGCGAAAAACTGTTTTTT. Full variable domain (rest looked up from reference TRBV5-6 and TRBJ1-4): DAGVTQSPTHLIKTRGQQVTLRCSPKSGHDTVSWYQQALGQGPQFIFQYYEEEERQRGNFPDRFSGHQFPNYSSELNVNALLLGDSALYLCASSLAGIGEKLFFGSGTQLSVL.